These 6 T cell receptor beta chains share one sample of origin, sequenced in a study of T-cell memory formation after mild COVID-19. From the 5' RACE reads, TCRdb called clonotypes with MiXCR, one entry per CDR3 protein. The sample includes approximately 450,000 distinct CDR3 sequences, 15% to 20% seen only once; the top ten take roughly an eighth. Source material: PBMCs or a T cell subset sorted from them (not recorded which). Every receptor here comes from an adult woman who had mild COVID-19 (a few samples of this study predate the infection). Cell type and time point are not known.

CDR3 loop: CASSVQTGTDTQYF. CDR3 nucleotides: TGTGCCAGCAGCGTACAAACAGGAACAGATACGCAGTATTTT. J is TRBJ2-3 and V is TRBV9; tentative D call: TRBD1 (5 bases). The CDR3 runs 14 residues. CDR1 is SGDLS and CDR2 is YYNGEE in the germline V gene. Trimming stripped 1 base from V and 3 bases from J, with 9 bases between.

V usage is TRBV10-3 and J usage is TRBJ2-1, with D maybe TRBD2 (6 bases). This CDR3 is built from 15 residues. Trimming left V 4 bases short and J 0 bases short, with 10 bases between. Germline CDR1 and CDR2: ENHRY and SYGVKD. In DNA, the CDR3 is TGTGCCATCAGTGGTAGCGGAGGCTCCTACAATGAGCAGTTCTTC. Protein: CAISGSGGSYNEQFF.

The gene calls are TRBV20-1 and TRBJ2-5, with D perhaps TRBD1 (6 bases). Between the trimmed V and J ends, which lost 3 bases and 5 bases, there was a span of 10 bases. The germline CDR1 and CDR2 sequences are DFQATT and SNEGSKA (reference sequence). The CDR3 has 12 residues. The CDR3 sequence: CSASDRRETQYF. The DNA for the CDR3 is TGCAGTGCTAGTGACAGGAGGGAGACCCAGTACTTC.

This clonotype was seen once. This chain connects TRBV5-1 to TRBJ2-7, with TRBD1 matching 10 bases. Germline V CDR1 and CDR2: SGHRS, YFSETQ. V lost 4 bases, J lost 6 bases, and 7 bases stayed unmatched. The CDR3 runs to 14 residues. The CDR3 DNA follows: TGCGCCAGCAGCCCGGGACAGGGGTACGGCGAGCAGTACTTC. Protein sequence: CASSPGQGYGEQYF.

This clonotype showed up many times. The rearrangement joins TRBV2 to TRBJ2-7; D not certain. The CDR3 sequence is 12 residues long. CDR1 is SNHLY and CDR2 is FYNNEI in the germline V gene. Trimming took 2 bases from V and 3 from J, leaving 5 bases between them. The CDR3 protein is CASSERDYEQYF. The DNA of the CDR3 is TGTGCCAGCAGTGAAAGGGACTACGAGCAGTACTTC.

The table lists this clonotype with a few counts. V gene TRBV5-1 combines with J gene TRBJ1-4; D unclear. CDR1 is SGHRS and CDR2 is YFSETQ in the germline V gene. The length of the CDR3 is 15 residues. V lost 2 bases and J 8 bases, leaving 16 bases between the germline ends. The CDR3 spells CASSLGPGPQEKLFF. The DNA for the CDR3 is TGCGCCAGCAGCTTAGGTCCCGGGCCGCAGGAAAAACTGTTTTTT.